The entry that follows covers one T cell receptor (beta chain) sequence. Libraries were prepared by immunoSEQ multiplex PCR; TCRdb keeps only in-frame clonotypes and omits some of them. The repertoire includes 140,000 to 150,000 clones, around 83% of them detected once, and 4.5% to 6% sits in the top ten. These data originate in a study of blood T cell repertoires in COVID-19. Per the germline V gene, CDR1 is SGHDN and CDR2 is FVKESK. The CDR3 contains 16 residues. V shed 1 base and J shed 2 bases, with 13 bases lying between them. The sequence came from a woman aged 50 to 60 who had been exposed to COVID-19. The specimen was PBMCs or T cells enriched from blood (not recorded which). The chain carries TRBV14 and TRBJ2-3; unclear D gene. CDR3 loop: CASSQGRLVLTDTQYF. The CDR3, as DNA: TGTGCCAGCAGCCAAGGGCGGCTAGTGCTCACAGATACGCAGTATTTT.